The TCR beta chain under discussion was sequenced for a study of shared clonotypes between healthy human individuals. Study details: Per donor, CD8 memory used one plate, CD8 naive used two, CD4 memory used three and CD4 naive used three. Notes on the study in general: Generation of non-shared clonotypes was less probable than generation of clonotypes shared by all four donors.

Clones were sequenced by immunoSEQ multiplex PCR, and TCRdb holds only the in-frame ones, with some missing. Of 650,000 to 800,000 clones in the sample, 72% were seen once. Remarks on this clone: Its target is not known.

V lost 4 bases, J lost 2 bases, and 15 bases lay in between. Germline assignment: CDR1 MNHEY and CDR2 SVGAGI. The CDR3 is made up of 16 amino acids. Input material: memory CD4+ T cells sorted from blood. Subset defined: CD45RA-negative fraction. The sequence derives from a woman aged 25 to 39 in good health. The rearrangement joins TRBV6-5 to TRBJ1-5; D perhaps matches TRBD1 (6 bases). The CDR3 spells CASSSLRDTGNQPQHF. In DNA form, the CDR3 reads TGTGCCAGCAGTTCACTCCGGGACACAGGCAATCAGCCCCAGCATTTT.